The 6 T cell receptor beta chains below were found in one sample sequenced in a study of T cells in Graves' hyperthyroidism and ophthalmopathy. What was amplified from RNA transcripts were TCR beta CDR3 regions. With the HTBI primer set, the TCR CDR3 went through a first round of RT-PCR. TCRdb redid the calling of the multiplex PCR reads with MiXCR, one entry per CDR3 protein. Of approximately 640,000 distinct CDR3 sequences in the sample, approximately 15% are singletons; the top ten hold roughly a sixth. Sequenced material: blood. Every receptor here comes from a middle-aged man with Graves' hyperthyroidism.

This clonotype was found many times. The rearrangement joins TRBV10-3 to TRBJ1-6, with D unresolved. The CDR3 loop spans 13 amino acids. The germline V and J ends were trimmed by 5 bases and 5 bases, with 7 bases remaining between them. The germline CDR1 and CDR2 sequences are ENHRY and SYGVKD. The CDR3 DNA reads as TGTGCCATCAGTCGTGCGGATAATTCACCCCTCCACTTT. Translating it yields CAISRADNSPLHF.

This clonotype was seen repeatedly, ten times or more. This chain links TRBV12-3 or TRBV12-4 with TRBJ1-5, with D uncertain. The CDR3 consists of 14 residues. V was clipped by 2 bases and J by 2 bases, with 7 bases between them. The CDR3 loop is CASSLSTGNQPQHF. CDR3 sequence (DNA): TGTGCCAGCAGTTTATCTACAGGCAATCAGCCCCAGCATTTT.

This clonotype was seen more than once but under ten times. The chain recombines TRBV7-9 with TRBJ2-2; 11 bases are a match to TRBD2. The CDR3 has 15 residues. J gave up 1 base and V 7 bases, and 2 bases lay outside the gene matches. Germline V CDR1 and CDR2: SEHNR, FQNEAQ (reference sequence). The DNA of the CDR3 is TGTGCCAGCAACCTAGCGGGGGGGAACACCGGGGAGCTGTTTTTT. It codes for CASNLAGGNTGELFF. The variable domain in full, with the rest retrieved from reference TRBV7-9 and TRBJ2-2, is DTGVSQNPRHKITKRGQNVTFRCDPISEHNRLYWYRQTLGQGPEFLTYFQNEAQLEKSRLLSDRFSAERPKGSFSTLEIQRTEQGDSAMYLCASNLAGGNTGELFFGEGSRLTVL.

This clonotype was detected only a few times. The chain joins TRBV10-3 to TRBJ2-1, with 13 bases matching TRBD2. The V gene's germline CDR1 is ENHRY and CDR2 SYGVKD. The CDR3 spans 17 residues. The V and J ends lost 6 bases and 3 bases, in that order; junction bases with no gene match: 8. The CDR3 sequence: CAIRQTSGRQDYNEQFF. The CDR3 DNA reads TGTGCCATCAGACAGACTAGCGGGAGGCAAGACTACAATGAGCAGTTCTTC.

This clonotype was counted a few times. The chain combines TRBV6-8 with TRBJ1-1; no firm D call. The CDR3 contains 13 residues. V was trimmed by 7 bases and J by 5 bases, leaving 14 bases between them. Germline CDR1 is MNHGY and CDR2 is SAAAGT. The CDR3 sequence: CASISGGRTEAFF. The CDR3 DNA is TGTGCCAGCATCTCGGGTGGGCGGACTGAAGCTTTCTTT.

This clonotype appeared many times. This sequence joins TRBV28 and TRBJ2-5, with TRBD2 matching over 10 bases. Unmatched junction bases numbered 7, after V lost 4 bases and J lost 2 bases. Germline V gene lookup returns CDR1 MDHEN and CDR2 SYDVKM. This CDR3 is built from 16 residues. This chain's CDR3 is CASSYSRTSGQETQYF. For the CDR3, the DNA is TGTGCCAGCAGTTACAGCCGGACTAGCGGACAAGAGACCCAGTACTTC.